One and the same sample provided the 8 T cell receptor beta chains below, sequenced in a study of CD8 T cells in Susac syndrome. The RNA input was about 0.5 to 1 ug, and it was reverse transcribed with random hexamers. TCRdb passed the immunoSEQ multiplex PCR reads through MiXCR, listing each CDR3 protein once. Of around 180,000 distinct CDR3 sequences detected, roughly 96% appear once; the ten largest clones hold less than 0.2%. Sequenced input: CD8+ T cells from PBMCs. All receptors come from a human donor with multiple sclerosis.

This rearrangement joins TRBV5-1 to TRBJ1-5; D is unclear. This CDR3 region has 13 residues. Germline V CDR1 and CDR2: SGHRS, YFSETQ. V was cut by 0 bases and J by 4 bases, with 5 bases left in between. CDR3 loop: CASSLEPNQPQHF. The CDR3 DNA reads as TGCGCCAGCAGCTTGGAACCTAATCAGCCCCAGCATTTT.

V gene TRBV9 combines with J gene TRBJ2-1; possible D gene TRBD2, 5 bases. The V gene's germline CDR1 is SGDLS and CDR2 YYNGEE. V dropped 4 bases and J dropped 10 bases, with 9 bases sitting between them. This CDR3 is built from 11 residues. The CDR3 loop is CASSLQREQFF. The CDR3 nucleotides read TGTGCCAGCAGCCTACAGCGGGAGCAGTTCTTC.

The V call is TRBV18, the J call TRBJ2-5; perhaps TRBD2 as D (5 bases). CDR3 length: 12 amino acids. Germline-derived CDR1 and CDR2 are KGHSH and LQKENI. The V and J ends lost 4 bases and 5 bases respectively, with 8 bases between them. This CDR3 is CASSQPGETQYF. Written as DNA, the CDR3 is TGTGCCAGCTCACAACCGGGGGAGACCCAGTACTTC.

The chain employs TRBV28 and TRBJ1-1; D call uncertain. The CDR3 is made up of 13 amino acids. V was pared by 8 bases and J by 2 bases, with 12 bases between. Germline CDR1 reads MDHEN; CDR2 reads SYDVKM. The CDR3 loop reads CASETDGNTEAFF. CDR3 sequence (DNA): TGTGCCAGCGAAACGGATGGTAACACTGAAGCTTTCTTT.

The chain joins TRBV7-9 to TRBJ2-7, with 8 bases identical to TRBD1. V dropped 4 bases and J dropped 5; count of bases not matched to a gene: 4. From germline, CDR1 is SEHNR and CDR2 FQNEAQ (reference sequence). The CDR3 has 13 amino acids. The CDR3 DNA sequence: TGTGCCAGCAGCTGGACAGGGCCCCACGAGCAGTACTTC. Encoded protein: CASSWTGPHEQYF.

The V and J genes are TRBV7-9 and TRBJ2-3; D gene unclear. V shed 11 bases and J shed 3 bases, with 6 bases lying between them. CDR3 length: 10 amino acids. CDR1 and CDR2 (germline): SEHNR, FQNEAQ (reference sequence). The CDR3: CASETDTQYF. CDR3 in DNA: TGTGCCTCAGAAACAGATACGCAGTATTTT.

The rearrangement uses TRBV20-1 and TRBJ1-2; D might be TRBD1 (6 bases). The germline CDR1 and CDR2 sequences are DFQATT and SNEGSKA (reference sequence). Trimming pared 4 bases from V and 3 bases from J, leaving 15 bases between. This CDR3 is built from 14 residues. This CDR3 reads CSAKPQGPYYGYTF. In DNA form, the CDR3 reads TGCAGTGCTAAACCACAGGGCCCCTACTATGGCTACACCTTC.

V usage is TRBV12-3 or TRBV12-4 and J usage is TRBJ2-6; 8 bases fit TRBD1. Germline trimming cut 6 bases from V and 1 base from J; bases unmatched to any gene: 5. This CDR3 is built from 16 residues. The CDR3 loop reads CASSDRGFSGANVLTF. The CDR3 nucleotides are TGTGCCAGCAGCGACAGGGGTTTTTCTGGGGCCAACGTCCTGACTTTC.